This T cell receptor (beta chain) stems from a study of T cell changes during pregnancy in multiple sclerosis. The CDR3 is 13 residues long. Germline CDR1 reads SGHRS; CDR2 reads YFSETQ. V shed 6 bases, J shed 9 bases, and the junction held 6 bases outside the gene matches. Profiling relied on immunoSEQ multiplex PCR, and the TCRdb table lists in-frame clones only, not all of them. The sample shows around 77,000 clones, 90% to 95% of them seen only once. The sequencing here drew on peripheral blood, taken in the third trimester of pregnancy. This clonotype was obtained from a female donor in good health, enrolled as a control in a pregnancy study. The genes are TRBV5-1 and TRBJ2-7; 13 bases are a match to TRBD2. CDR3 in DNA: TGCGCCAGCACCACTAGCGGGGGGGCGGTGCAGTACTTC. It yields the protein CASTTSGGAVQYF.